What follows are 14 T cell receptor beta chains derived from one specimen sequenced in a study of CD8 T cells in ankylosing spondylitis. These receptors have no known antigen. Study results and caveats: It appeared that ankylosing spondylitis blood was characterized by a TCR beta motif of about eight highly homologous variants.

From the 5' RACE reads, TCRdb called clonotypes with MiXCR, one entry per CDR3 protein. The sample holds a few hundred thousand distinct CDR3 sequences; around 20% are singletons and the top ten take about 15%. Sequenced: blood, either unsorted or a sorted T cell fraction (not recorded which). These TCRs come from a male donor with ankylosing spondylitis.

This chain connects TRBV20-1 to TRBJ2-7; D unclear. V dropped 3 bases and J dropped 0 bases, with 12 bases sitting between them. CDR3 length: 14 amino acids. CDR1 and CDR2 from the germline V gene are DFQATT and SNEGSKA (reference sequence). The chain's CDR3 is CSARGSVNSYEQYF. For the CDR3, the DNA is TGCAGTGCTAGGGGGTCCGTGAACTCCTACGAGCAGTACTTC.

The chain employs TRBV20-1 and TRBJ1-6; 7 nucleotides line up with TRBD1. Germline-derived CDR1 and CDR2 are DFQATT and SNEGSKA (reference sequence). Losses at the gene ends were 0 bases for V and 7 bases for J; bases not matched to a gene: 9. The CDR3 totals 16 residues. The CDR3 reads CSARDRTGTANSPLHF. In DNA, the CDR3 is TGCAGTGCTAGAGACCGAACCGGGACAGCAAATTCACCCCTCCACTTT.

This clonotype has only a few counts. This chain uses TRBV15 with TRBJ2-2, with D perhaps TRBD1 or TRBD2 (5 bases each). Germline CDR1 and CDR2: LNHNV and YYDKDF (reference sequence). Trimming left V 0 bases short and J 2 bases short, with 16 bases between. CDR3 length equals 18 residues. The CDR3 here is CATSRDRAGSPNTGELFF. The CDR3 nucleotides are TGTGCCACCAGCAGAGATCGCGCAGGGAGCCCTAACACCGGGGAGCTGTTTTTT.

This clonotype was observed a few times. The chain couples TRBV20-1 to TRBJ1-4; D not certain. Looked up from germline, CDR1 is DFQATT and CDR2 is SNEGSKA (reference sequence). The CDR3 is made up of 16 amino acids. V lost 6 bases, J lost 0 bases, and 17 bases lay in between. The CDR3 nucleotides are TGCAGTGCCCCTAGGGCGCAGGTTGCAACTAATGAAAAACTGTTTTTT. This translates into CSAPRAQVATNEKLFF.

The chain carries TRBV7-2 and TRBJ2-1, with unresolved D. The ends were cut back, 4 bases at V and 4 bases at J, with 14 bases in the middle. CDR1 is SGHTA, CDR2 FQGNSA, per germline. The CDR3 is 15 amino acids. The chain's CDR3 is CASSYQRGPYNEQFF. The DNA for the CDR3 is TGTGCCAGCAGCTACCAAAGAGGACCATACAATGAGCAGTTCTTC.

CDR3 sequence (DNA): TGTGCCAGCAGCAAAGCGGCGGGGCTGAACACCGGGGAGCTGTTTTTT. It specifies CASSKAAGLNTGELFF. V and J are TRBV21-1 and TRBJ2-2; the table's D call of TRBD1 was not tested on the DNA. TRBV21-1 is flagged as a pseudogene. The CDR3 loop spans 16 amino acids.

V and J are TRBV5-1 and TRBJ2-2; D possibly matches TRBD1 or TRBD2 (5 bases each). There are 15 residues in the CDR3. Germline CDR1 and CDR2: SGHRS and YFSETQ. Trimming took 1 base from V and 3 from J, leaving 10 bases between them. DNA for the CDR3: TGCGCCAGCAGCTTGTACGGGACCGACACCGGGGAGCTGTTTTTT. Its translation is CASSLYGTDTGELFF.

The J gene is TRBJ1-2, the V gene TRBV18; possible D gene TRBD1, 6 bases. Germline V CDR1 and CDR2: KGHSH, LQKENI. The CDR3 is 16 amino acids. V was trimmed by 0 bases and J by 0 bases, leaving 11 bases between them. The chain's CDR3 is CASSPPEDRTNYGYTF. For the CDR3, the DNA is TGTGCCAGCTCACCACCGGAGGACAGAACTAACTATGGCTACACCTTC.

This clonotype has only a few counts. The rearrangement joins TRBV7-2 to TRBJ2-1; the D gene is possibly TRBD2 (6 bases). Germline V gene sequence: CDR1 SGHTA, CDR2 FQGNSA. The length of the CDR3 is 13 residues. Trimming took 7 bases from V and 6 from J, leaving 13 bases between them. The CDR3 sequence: CASNRDWANEQFF. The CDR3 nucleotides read TGTGCCAGCAACCGGGACTGGGCCAATGAGCAGTTCTTC.

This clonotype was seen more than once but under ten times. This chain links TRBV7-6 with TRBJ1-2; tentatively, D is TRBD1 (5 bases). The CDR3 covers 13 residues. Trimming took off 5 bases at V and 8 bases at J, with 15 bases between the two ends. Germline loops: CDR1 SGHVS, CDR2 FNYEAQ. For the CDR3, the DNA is TGTGCCAGCAGCCGTCAGGGTGGGGGAGGCTACACCTTC. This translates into CASSRQGGGGYTF.

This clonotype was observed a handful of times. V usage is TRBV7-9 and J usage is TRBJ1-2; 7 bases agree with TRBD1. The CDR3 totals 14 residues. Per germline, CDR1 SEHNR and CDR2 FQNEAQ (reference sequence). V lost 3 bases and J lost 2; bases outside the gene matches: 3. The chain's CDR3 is CASSFSTGNYGYTF. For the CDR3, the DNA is TGTGCCAGCAGCTTTTCGACAGGGAACTATGGCTACACCTTC.

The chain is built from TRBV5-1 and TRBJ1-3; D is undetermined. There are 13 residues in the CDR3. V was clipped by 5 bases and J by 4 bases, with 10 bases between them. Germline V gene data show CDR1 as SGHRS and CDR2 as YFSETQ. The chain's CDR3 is CASSSTTGNTIYF. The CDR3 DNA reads TGCGCCAGCAGTTCCACAACGGGAAACACCATATATTTT.

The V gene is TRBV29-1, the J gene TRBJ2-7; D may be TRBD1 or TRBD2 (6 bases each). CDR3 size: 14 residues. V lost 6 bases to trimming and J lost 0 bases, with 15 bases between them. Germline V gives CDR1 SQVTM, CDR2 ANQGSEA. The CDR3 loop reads CSVTRGAVSYEQYF. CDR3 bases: TGCAGCGTCACTAGGGGGGCAGTCTCCTACGAGCAGTACTTC.

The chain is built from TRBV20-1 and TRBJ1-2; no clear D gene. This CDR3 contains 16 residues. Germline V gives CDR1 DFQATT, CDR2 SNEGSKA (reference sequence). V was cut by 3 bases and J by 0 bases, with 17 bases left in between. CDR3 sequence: CSASNRQETPNYGYTF. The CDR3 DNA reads TGCAGTGCTAGCAATCGGCAGGAGACTCCTAACTATGGCTACACCTTC.